Listed below are T cell receptor beta chains from one sample, sequenced in a study of read filtering for tumor transcriptome and immune sequencing. TCRdb recomputed calls from the reads with MiXCR, one row per CDR3 protein. Found here are more than 45,000 distinct CDR3 sequences, around a fifth of them singletons; the top ten hold 15%. The sample comprised a population of CD138-negative cells sorted from bone marrow. The receptor source for this set is a donor older than 35 with multiple myeloma. Both conserved end residues are part of each CDR3. Each record gives: J gene, CDR3 length, clone size, V gene, D gene, CDR3 DNA, CDR3 protein. D genes are given only for firm matches. Size is stated for part of the rows, as once, few or many counts, or as a class when the clone is expanded.

j_call: TRBJ1-5
cdr3_length: 17
clone_size: few
v_call: TRBV19
d_call: TRBD1
cdr3_nt: TGTGCCAGTAGTGGTGGGACAGGGGAGGGTAGCAATCAGCCCCAGCATTTT
cdr3_aa: CASSGGTGEGSNQPQHF

j_call: TRBJ1-4
cdr3_length: 14
clone_size: many
v_call: TRBV6-1
d_call: -
cdr3_nt: TGTGCCAGCAGTGAATCAACAGTTTATGAAAAACTGTTTTTT
cdr3_aa: CASSESTVYEKLFF

j_call: TRBJ1-2
cdr3_length: 13
clone_size: many
v_call: TRBV15
d_call: -
cdr3_nt: TGTGCCACCAGCACCACCCCAAACTATGGCTACACCTTC
cdr3_aa: CATSTTPNYGYTF

j_call: TRBJ1-1
cdr3_length: 14
clone_size: -
v_call: TRBV18
d_call: TRBD1
cdr3_nt: TGTGCCAGCTCACCGACGACAGGGGCCGGTGAAGCTTTCTTT
cdr3_aa: CASSPTTGAGEAFF

j_call: TRBJ2-5
cdr3_length: 13
clone_size: -
v_call: TRBV7-9
d_call: -
cdr3_nt: TGTGCCAGCAATTCCGACTTGGGGTGGACCCAGTACTTC
cdr3_aa: CASNSDLGWTQYF

j_call: TRBJ2-7
cdr3_length: 13
clone_size: many
v_call: TRBV30
d_call: -
cdr3_nt: TGTGCCTGGAGCCCTTCCTTCTCCTACGAGCAGTACTTC
cdr3_aa: CAWSPSFSYEQYF

j_call: TRBJ2-3
cdr3_length: 16
clone_size: many
v_call: TRBV20-1
d_call: TRBD2
cdr3_nt: TGCAGTGCTACGGACCCCAGCGGGAAACTCACAGATACGCAGTATTTT
cdr3_aa: CSATDPSGKLTDTQYF

j_call: TRBJ1-1
cdr3_length: 13
clone_size: many
v_call: TRBV6-5
d_call: -
cdr3_nt: TGTGCCAGCAGCCCCAGAGGGGACACTGAAGCTTTCTTT
cdr3_aa: CASSPRGDTEAFF

j_call: TRBJ1-1
cdr3_length: 11
clone_size: many
v_call: TRBV6-1
d_call: -
cdr3_nt: TGTGCCAGCAGTGAACACACTGAAGCTTTCTTT
cdr3_aa: CASSEHTEAFF

j_call: TRBJ1-6
cdr3_length: 14
clone_size: many
v_call: TRBV3-1
d_call: -
cdr3_nt: TGTGCCAGCAGCCAATCAGCAGGGAATTCACCCCTCCACTTT
cdr3_aa: CASSQSAGNSPLHF

j_call: TRBJ1-5
cdr3_length: 18
clone_size: many
v_call: TRBV4-1
d_call: -
cdr3_nt: TGCGCCAGCAGCCAAGATCGTAGTGCGGACGGGCTGAATCAGCCCCAGCATTTT
cdr3_aa: CASSQDRSADGLNQPQHF

j_call: TRBJ1-5
cdr3_length: 15
clone_size: many
v_call: TRBV5-1
d_call: TRBD1
cdr3_nt: TGCGCCAGCAGAAAGACAGGGGACAGCAATCAGCCCCAGCATTTT
cdr3_aa: CASRKTGDSNQPQHF

j_call: TRBJ1-1
cdr3_length: 14
clone_size: many
v_call: TRBV20-1
d_call: -
cdr3_nt: TGCAGTGCTTGGGGCGAGGGACGGGCCACTGAAGCTTTCTTT
cdr3_aa: CSAWGEGRATEAFF

j_call: TRBJ2-2
cdr3_length: 16
clone_size: many
v_call: TRBV6-2/TRBV6-3
d_call: TRBD1
cdr3_nt: TGTGCCAGCACCCCGGCCGGGACAGGGGTCTCCGGGGAGCTGTTTTTT
cdr3_aa: CASTPAGTGVSGELFF

j_call: TRBJ2-5
cdr3_length: 13
clone_size: many
v_call: TRBV24-1
d_call: -
cdr3_nt: TGTGCCACCAGTGATGGCCCTCAAGAGACCCAGTACTTC
cdr3_aa: CATSDGPQETQYF

j_call: TRBJ2-3
cdr3_length: 16
clone_size: many
v_call: TRBV24-1
d_call: -
cdr3_nt: TGTGCCACCAGTGATTTATCCGGGGGCGTAGCAGATACGCAGTATTTT
cdr3_aa: CATSDLSGGVADTQYF

j_call: TRBJ2-7
cdr3_length: 14
clone_size: medium-sized
v_call: TRBV27
d_call: TRBD1
cdr3_nt: TGTGCCAGCAGTTCCGGACAGGATCCCTACGAGCAGTACTTC
cdr3_aa: CASSSGQDPYEQYF

j_call: TRBJ2-2
cdr3_length: 17
clone_size: -
v_call: TRBV12-3/TRBV12-4
d_call: TRBD1
cdr3_nt: TGTGCCAGCACCTTACAGGGGGATCCTTCGAACACCGGGGAGCTGTTTTTT
cdr3_aa: CASTLQGDPSNTGELFF

j_call: TRBJ1-1
cdr3_length: 14
clone_size: many
v_call: TRBV5-5
d_call: -
cdr3_nt: TGTGCCAGCAGCTTGTCTGTTGCCACTACTGAAGCTTTCTTT
cdr3_aa: CASSLSVATTEAFF

j_call: TRBJ1-2
cdr3_length: 18
clone_size: many
v_call: TRBV7-6
d_call: -
cdr3_nt: TGTGCCAGCAGCTTAAACCCAGGGGTGGGCGTTAATAACTATGGCTACACCTTC
cdr3_aa: CASSLNPGVGVNNYGYTF

j_call: TRBJ2-2
cdr3_length: 14
clone_size: many
v_call: TRBV5-1
d_call: -
cdr3_nt: TGCGCCAGCAAAAGCCGGGGAGAAACCGGGGAGCTGTTTTTT
cdr3_aa: CASKSRGETGELFF

j_call: TRBJ1-5
cdr3_length: 17
clone_size: few
v_call: TRBV18
d_call: -
cdr3_nt: TGTGCCAGCTCGCCCCCCGCAAGGCAGGGGTCTAATCAGCCCCAGCATTTT
cdr3_aa: CASSPPARQGSNQPQHF

j_call: TRBJ1-6
cdr3_length: 14
clone_size: -
v_call: TRBV6-4
d_call: -
cdr3_nt: TGTGCCAGCAGCCCGGACGGTGATAATTCACCCCTCCACTTT
cdr3_aa: CASSPDGDNSPLHF

j_call: TRBJ1-1
cdr3_length: 12
clone_size: many
v_call: TRBV7-9
d_call: -
cdr3_nt: TGTGCCAGCAGCTTAGCGGGGACTGAAGCTTTCTTT
cdr3_aa: CASSLAGTEAFF

j_call: TRBJ2-1
cdr3_length: 19
clone_size: -
v_call: TRBV4-1
d_call: TRBD2
cdr3_nt: TGCGCCAGCAGCCAGGGCCTCGACCTAGCGGGATTCTCCTACAATGAGCAGTTCTTC
cdr3_aa: CASSQGLDLAGFSYNEQFF

j_call: TRBJ2-1
cdr3_length: 12
clone_size: -
v_call: TRBV20-1
d_call: -
cdr3_nt: TGCAGTGTGAGGGGGTTTGTCGCTGAGCAGTTCTTC
cdr3_aa: CSVRGFVAEQFF